This T cell receptor (beta chain) was obtained from a study of OX40 agonist ivuxolimab in advanced cancers. Per germline, CDR1 SGDLS and CDR2 YYNGEE. V lost 0 bases, J lost 6 bases, and 8 bases lay in between. The CDR3 length is 13 residues. Sequenced by immunoSEQ multiplex PCR; TCRdb stores in-frame clones only, minus some. The sample holds tens of thousands of clones, about 83% seen once. This receptor was taken from an adult with an advanced solid tumor such as melanoma, head and neck, liver or kidney cancer. The starting material was CD4+ or CD8+ T cells sorted from blood, obtained in a trial of the OX40 agonist ivuxolimab. V and J are TRBV9 and TRBJ2-3; either TRBD1 or TRBD2 may fit D (5 bases each). CDR3 nucleotide sequence: TGTGCCAGCAGCGTAGCTTGGGGGGATACGCAGTATTTT. Protein: CASSVAWGDTQYF.